This paragraph covers one TCR beta chain sequence. Its antigen remains unidentified. Clones were read by immunoSEQ multiplex PCR, and TCRdb kept only the in-frame ones, dropping some. The sample lists 120,000 or so clones, around nine tenths seen once, with around 1.9% in the top ten. This sample was included in a study of cytomegalovirus exposure and HLA in healthy donors. In the study overall: A later analysis reported the 100 to 150 validation repertoires used the same platform as the roughly 670 first-cohort repertoires. Study-wide findings and caveats: It was confirmed in vitro that a few of the CMV-associated chains were specific for CMV antigens. Cytomegalovirus status was reportedly diagnosed by the classifier with high specificity and sensitivity.

The CDR3 consists of 12 residues. In germline, CDR1 is SEHNR, CDR2 FQNEAQ (reference sequence). V lost 6 bases, J lost 7 bases, and 10 bases lay in between. The sample taken for sequencing was PBMCs. The gene calls are TRBV7-9 and TRBJ2-1; tentatively, D is TRBD1 (5 bases). This receptor was identified in a woman aged 18-29 years in good health and CMV-seronegative. CDR3 residues: CASRGAGNEQFF. The CDR3 DNA sequence: TGTGCCAGCAGAGGGGCAGGGAATGAGCAGTTCTTC.